This T cell receptor beta chain came from a study of early T cells in non-severe SARS-CoV-2 infection. Study summary: Bulk RNA isolated from unsorted whole blood underwent sequencing; chains were not paired.

CDR1 is MDHEN and CDR2 is SYDVKM in the germline V gene. The ends were cut back, 2 bases at V and 11 bases at J, with 21 bases in the middle. The CDR3 spans 15 residues. Study conclusions and caveats: CD4 and private specificities were missed by VDJdb matching, which favored anti-spike CD8 responses.

TCRdb re-called the 5' RACE reads with MiXCR, one entry per CDR3 protein. The sample contains 75,000 to 100,000 distinct CDR3 sequences, 15% of which appear only once. A few counts support this clonotype. Its antigen is unknown. This chain links TRBV28 with TRBJ1-1, with a weak D call TRBD1 (5 bases). The receptor's source is an adult who was a healthcare worker with PCR-confirmed SARS-CoV-2 infection or an uninfected control (not recorded which). The sequenced material came from whole blood. CDR3 coding DNA: TGTGCCAGCAGTTTAGGAGGGATTGCGGGGGAGAATGCTTTCTTT. Protein sequence: CASSLGGIAGENAFF. Drawing the rest from reference TRBV28 and TRBJ1-1, the complete variable domain is DVKVTQSSRYLVKRTGEKVFLECVQDMDHENMFWYRQDPGLGLRLIYFSYDVKMKEKGDIPEGYSVSREKKERFSLILESASTNQTSMYLCASSLGGIAGENAFFGQGTRLTVV.